This paragraph reports one T cell receptor beta chain. Repertoires were generated with immunoSEQ multiplex PCR, while TCRdb's copy carries only in-frame clones and drops some. Of fewer than 700,000 clones detected, 70% to 90% appear once; the ten largest clones hold about 0.01%. Germline loops: CDR1 SGHDT, CDR2 YYEEEE. The CDR3 is 17 amino acids. J lost 3 bases, V lost 3 bases, and 12 bases had no gene match. This entry belongs to a study of shared T cell receptors in the human thymus. This same sample was also taken into another study, of human thymus T cells. That paper notes: Thymus tissue for the work was resected from patients undergoing corrective heart surgery.

The source material was thymocytes. This sequence joins TRBV5-6 and TRBJ2-3; TRBD2 aligns across 8 bases. This TCR was recovered from a boy under three years old with a congenital heart defect. The CDR3 DNA is TGTGCCAGCAGCTCCCTCCGGGGGAGCGGGAGTACAGATACGCAGTATTTT. Its translation is CASSSLRGSGSTDTQYF.